This record covers a single TCR beta chain. Other DNA sequences within the sample encode an identical CDR3. The data were obtained in a study of blood T cell repertoires in COVID-19. V lost 8 bases to trimming and J lost 0 bases, with 8 bases between them. Germline-derived CDR1 and CDR2 are LNHDA and SQIVND (reference sequence). The CDR3 has 14 amino acids. TCRdb keeps only in-frame clones here, not all; method: immunoSEQ multiplex PCR. The sample lists tens of thousands of clones, approximately 80% seen once, with roughly 6.7% in the top ten. The sequence was obtained from a woman in her fifties or sixties with active or convalescent COVID-19. This chain connects TRBV19 to TRBJ1-6; no clear D. Sequenced material: peripheral blood. CDR3 loop: CASGGSSYNSPLHF. Written as DNA, the CDR3 is TGTGCCAGTGGCGGGAGCTCCTATAATTCACCCCTCCACTTT.